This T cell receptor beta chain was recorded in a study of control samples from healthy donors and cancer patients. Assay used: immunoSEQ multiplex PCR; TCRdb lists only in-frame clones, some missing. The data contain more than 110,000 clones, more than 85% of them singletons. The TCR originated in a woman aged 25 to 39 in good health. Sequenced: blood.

The CDR3 region is CSARGYDTQYF. The CDR3 DNA reads TGCAGTGCTAGAGGGTACGATACCCAGTACTTC. The chain has TRBV20-1 and TRBJ2-5; D is unresolved. V lost 1 base to trimming and J lost 8 bases, with 8 bases between them. The CDR3 is 11 residues long. Germline CDR1 DFQATT, CDR2 SNEGSKA (reference sequence).